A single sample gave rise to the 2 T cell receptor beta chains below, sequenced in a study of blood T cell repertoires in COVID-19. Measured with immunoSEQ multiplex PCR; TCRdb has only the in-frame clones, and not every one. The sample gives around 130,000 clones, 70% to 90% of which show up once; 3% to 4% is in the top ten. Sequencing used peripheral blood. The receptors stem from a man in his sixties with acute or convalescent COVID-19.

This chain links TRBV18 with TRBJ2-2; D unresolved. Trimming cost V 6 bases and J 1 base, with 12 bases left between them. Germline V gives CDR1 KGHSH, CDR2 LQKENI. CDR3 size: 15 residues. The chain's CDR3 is CASSPYQENTGELFF. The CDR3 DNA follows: TGTGCCAGCTCCCCCTACCAGGAGAACACCGGGGAGCTGTTTTTT.

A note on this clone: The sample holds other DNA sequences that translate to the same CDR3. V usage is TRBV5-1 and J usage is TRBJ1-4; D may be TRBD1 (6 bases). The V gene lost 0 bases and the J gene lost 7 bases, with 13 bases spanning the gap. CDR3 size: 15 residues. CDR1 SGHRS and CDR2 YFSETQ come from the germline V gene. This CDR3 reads CASSLARGLSEKLFF. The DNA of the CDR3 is TGCGCCAGCAGCTTGGCCAGGGGCCTAAGTGAAAAACTGTTTTTT.